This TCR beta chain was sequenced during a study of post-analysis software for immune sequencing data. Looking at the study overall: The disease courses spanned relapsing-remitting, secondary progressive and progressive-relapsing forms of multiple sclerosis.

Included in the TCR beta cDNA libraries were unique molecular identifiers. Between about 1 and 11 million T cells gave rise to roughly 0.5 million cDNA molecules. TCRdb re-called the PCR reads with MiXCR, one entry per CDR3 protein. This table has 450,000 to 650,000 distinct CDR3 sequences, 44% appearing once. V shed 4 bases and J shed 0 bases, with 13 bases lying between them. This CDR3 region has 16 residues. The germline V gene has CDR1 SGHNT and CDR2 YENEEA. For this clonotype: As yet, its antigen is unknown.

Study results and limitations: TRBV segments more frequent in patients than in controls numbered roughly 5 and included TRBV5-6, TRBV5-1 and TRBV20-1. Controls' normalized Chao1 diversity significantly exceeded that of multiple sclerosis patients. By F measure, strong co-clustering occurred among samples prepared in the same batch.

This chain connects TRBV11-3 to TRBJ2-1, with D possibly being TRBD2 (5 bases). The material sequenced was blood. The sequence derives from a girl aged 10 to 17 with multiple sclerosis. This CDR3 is CASSSISGSSYNEQFF. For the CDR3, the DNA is TGTGCCAGCAGCTCCATATCGGGGAGCTCCTACAATGAGCAGTTCTTC.